Following are 26 T cell receptor beta chains from one sample sequenced in a study of a mutant IDH1 vaccine in newly diagnosed glioma. Time point denoted: baseline, week 1 (first vaccination visit). Treatment denoted: pre-vaccination baseline after standard-of-care therapy. The repertoire was sequenced with immunoSEQ multiplex PCR; TCRdb's copy has only in-frame clones and lacks some. The table includes 90,000 to 100,000 clones, about 90% detected once. This sample comprised PBMCs, obtained from a glioma patient treated with radiotherapy, temozolomide or both. The receptors were gathered from a woman between 45 and 60 years old with glioma.

Only a few counts were recorded for this clone. This rearrangement joins TRBV4-2 to TRBJ2-3; possible D gene TRBD2, 5 bases. CDR1 is LGHNA and CDR2 is YNFKEQ in the germline V gene. The CDR3 consists of 13 residues. Trimming removed 6 bases at V and 4 bases at J, with 11 bases between. CDR3: CASRPTSSDTQYF. The CDR3 bases are TGTGCCAGCAGACCAACTAGTTCAGATACGCAGTATTTT.

This clone was counted a few times. The rearrangement links TRBV6-5 to TRBJ1-1, with unresolved D. This CDR3 has 13 residues. Looked up from germline, CDR1 is MNHEY and CDR2 is SVGAGI. V was trimmed by 5 bases and J by 6 bases, leaving 13 bases between them. The CDR3 protein is CASSKMFRAEAFF. CDR3 in DNA: TGTGCCAGCAGTAAGATGTTTCGCGCTGAAGCTTTCTTT.

This chain uses TRBV5-1 with TRBJ2-3; TRBD1 matches at 9 bases. This CDR3 is 15 amino acids long. The V segment lost 7 bases and the J segment 3 bases; nucleotides outside the gene matches: 9. Germline CDR1 and CDR2: SGHRS and YFSETQ. Written as DNA, the CDR3 is TGCGCCAGCCACCGGGACAGGGAAGTAACAGATACGCAGTATTTT. This translates into CASHRDREVTDTQYF.

The rearrangement links TRBV28 to TRBJ1-3; possibly TRBD1 for D (5 bases). The CDR3 is made up of 14 amino acids. From germline, CDR1 is MDHEN and CDR2 SYDVKM. The V and J ends lost 7 bases and 2 bases respectively, with 12 bases between them. In nucleotides, the CDR3 is TGTGCCAGCACCCCGGGGGAAACTGGAAACACCATATATTTT. Translating it yields CASTPGETGNTIYF.

This rearrangement joins TRBV5-1 to TRBJ2-3; D is undetermined. CDR1 is SGHRS, CDR2 YFSETQ, per germline. The CDR3 runs 13 residues. The ends were cut back, 4 bases at V and 5 bases at J, with 11 bases in the middle. As DNA, the CDR3 is TGCGCCAGCAGCGGGGATATGGGAGATACGCAGTATTTT. It is translated as CASSGDMGDTQYF.

This chain uses TRBV4-1 with TRBJ2-2; D is ambiguous. Per germline, CDR1 MGHRA and CDR2 YSYEKL. Trimming left V 6 bases short and J 3 bases short, with 17 bases between. The CDR3 consists of 16 residues. The DNA for the CDR3 is TGCGCCAGCAGTCAACCGGCCACCGAGTACACCGGGGAGCTGTTTTTT. This codes for CASSQPATEYTGELFF.

The chain recombines TRBV5-1 with TRBJ2-1; 8 bases agree with TRBD2. After removal of 4 bases from V and 7 bases from J, the junction contained 4 bases not matched to a gene. The germline V gene encodes CDR1 SGHRS and CDR2 YFSETQ. The CDR3 covers 13 residues. The chain's CDR3 is CASSLTSENEQFF. For the CDR3, the DNA is TGCGCCAGCAGCCTGACTAGCGAGAATGAGCAGTTCTTC.

The chain is built from TRBV5-6 and TRBJ2-1; 7 nucleotides line up with TRBD1. V trimming: 6 bases; J trimming: 6 bases; junction bases outside the gene matches: 6. The CDR3 sequence is 13 residues long. Germline values: CDR1 SGHDT, CDR2 YYEEEE. CDR3 nucleotide sequence: TGTGCCAGCACCCGACAGGGAAGCAATGAGCAGTTCTTC. Residues: CASTRQGSNEQFF.

This clone was picked up one time. This chain connects TRBV27 to TRBJ2-1; 12 positions match TRBD1. V shed 5 bases and J 5 bases; nucleotides not matched to a gene: 7. The CDR3 spans 16 residues. Germline CDR1 is MNHEY and CDR2 is SMNVEV (reference sequence). CDR3 bases: TGTGCCAGCAGTCCGGGACAGGGGGCCGGGCACAATGAGCAGTTCTTC. Translation: CASSPGQGAGHNEQFF.

V is TRBV6-6 and J is TRBJ2-1; TRBD2 agrees at 14 bases. CDR1 MNHNY and CDR2 SVGAGI come from the germline V gene (reference sequence). CDR3 length: 15 amino acids. The V and J ends lost 2 bases and 12 bases, in that order; junction bases with no gene match: 6. DNA of the CDR3: TGTGCCAGCAGTTACACGGGACTAGCGGGAGTCTTGCAGTTCTTC. It is translated as CASSYTGLAGVLQFF.

J is TRBJ2-1 and V is TRBV5-4, with a possible D match to TRBD2 (5 bases). V was shortened by 1 base and J by 6 bases, with 8 bases between the two germline ends. The CDR3 is made up of 13 amino acids. Germline assignment: CDR1 SGHNT and CDR2 YYREEE (reference sequence). The CDR3 DNA reads as TGTGCCAGCAGCTTGTCTACTAGCAATGAGCAGTTCTTC. Protein: CASSLSTSNEQFF.

V and J are TRBV5-1 and TRBJ2-3; the match to TRBD1 covers 8 bases. V lost 0 bases, J lost 1 base, and 10 bases stayed unmatched. The CDR3 is made up of 18 amino acids. CDR1 and CDR2 from the germline V gene are SGHRS and YFSETQ. The CDR3 DNA reads TGCGCCAGCAGCTTGGTGCAGGGGGCGAAGTTAGGCACAGATACGCAGTATTTT. Translation: CASSLVQGAKLGTDTQYF.

This clone showed up just once. V usage is TRBV5-8 and J usage is TRBJ1-5, with unresolved D. This CDR3 spans 12 amino acids. Per the germline V gene, CDR1 is SGHTS and CDR2 is YDEGEE. V lost 1 base and J 9 bases, leaving 8 bases between the germline ends. CDR3 protein: CASSLTGRPQHF. CDR3 DNA: TGTGCCAGCAGCTTGACGGGTCGGCCCCAGCATTTT.

The rearrangement uses TRBV9 and TRBJ1-2; D is possibly TRBD1 (5 bases). Per germline, CDR1 SGDLS and CDR2 YYNGEE. V lost 7 bases and J lost 1, with 11 bases in between. The CDR3 is 13 residues long. The CDR3 DNA sequence: TGTGCCAGCGGGGGTGCCATTAACTATGGCTACACCTTC. Amino acid sequence: CASGGAINYGYTF.

This clone was counted once. The chain joins TRBV7-8 to TRBJ2-7; 7 bases agree with TRBD2. V lost 3 bases to trimming and J lost 0 bases; unmatched junction nucleotides: 8. The CDR3 is 16 amino acids. The V gene's germline CDR1 is SGHVS and CDR2 FQNEAQ. CDR3 protein: CASSFSRLAASYEQYF. In nucleotides, the CDR3 is TGTGCCAGCAGCTTCAGTCGTCTAGCGGCCTCCTACGAGCAGTACTTC.

This rearrangement joins TRBV5-6 to TRBJ1-1; D might be TRBD1 (5 bases). V lost 0 bases and J 4 bases, leaving 7 bases between the germline ends. Germline CDR1 reads SGHDT; CDR2 reads YYEEEE. This CDR3 is built from 13 residues. This chain's CDR3 is CASSLGGVTEAFF. DNA of the CDR3: TGTGCCAGCAGCTTGGGGGGCGTCACTGAAGCTTTCTTT.

The chain carries TRBV15 and TRBJ2-7; TRBD1 might be the D (5 bases). Germline CDR1 is LNHNV and CDR2 is YYDKDF (reference sequence). The CDR3 has 15 amino acids. Trimming removed 1 base at V and 3 bases at J, with 13 bases between. In nucleotides, the CDR3 is TGTGCCACCAGCAGAGCGGTGGGAAGGGGCTACGAGCAGTACTTC. Protein product: CATSRAVGRGYEQYF.

This clone has only one observation. The J gene is TRBJ2-2, the V gene TRBV27; 7 bases are a match to TRBD1. CDR3 length equals 18 residues. Germline assignment: CDR1 MNHEY and CDR2 SMNVEV (reference sequence). V was pared by 1 base and J by 5 bases, with 13 bases of the junction left unmatched. The CDR3 region has the DNA TGTGCCAGCAGTTTATTCGGACAGGACCTGGGGGATACCGGGGAGCTGTTTTTT. Translation gives CASSLFGQDLGDTGELFF.

V is TRBV6-6 and J is TRBJ1-1, with D possibly matching TRBD1 (5 bases). The germline V gene encodes CDR1 MNHNY and CDR2 SVGAGI (reference sequence). The CDR3 runs 15 residues. Trimming shortened V by 7 bases and J by 4 bases, and 19 bases separated the two germline ends. CDR3 sequence: CASTGDPGDGTEAFF. CDR3 sequence (DNA): TGTGCCAGCACGGGGGACCCCGGGGACGGCACTGAAGCTTTCTTT.

This chain links TRBV7-9 with TRBJ2-2, with a weak D call TRBD1 (6 bases). Trimming shortened V by 4 bases and J by 2 bases, and 14 bases separated the two germline ends. Germline lookup yields CDR1 SEHNR and CDR2 FQNEAQ (reference sequence). The CDR3 sequence is 16 residues long. The CDR3 nucleotides are TGTGCCAGCAGCTGGGCGGTGGGACACAACACCGGGGAGCTGTTTTTT. Protein product: CASSWAVGHNTGELFF.

This chain links TRBV9 with TRBJ1-1; 8 positions agree with TRBD1. This CDR3 is 15 amino acids long. The junction had 6 bases not matched to a gene; V was cut back by 0 bases and J by 5 bases. Germline assignment: CDR1 SGDLS and CDR2 YYNGEE. The CDR3 sequence: CASSVGAGGRTEAFF. In DNA, the CDR3 is TGTGCCAGCAGCGTAGGGGCAGGGGGCAGAACTGAAGCTTTCTTT.

The CDR3 nucleotides are TGCGCCAGCAGCTTTGGGGGACCGCGGAATGAGCAGTTCTTC. Encoded protein: CASSFGGPRNEQFF. The rearrangement links TRBV5-1 to TRBJ2-1; D could derive from TRBD1 or TRBD2 (5 bases each). The CDR3 length is 14 residues. V lost 2 bases, J lost 7 bases, and 13 bases lay in between. In germline, CDR1 is SGHRS, CDR2 YFSETQ. Looking up the rest from reference TRBV5-1 and TRBJ2-1 gives the full variable domain: KAGVTQTPRYLIKTRGQQVTLSCSPISGHRSVSWYQQTPGQGLQFLFEYFSETQRNKGNFPGRFSGRQFSNSRSEMNVSTLELGDSALYLCASSFGGPRNEQFFGPGTRLTVL.

The chain carries TRBV30 and TRBJ2-5; 9 nucleotides match TRBD1. V shed 1 base and J 4 bases; nucleotides not matched to a gene: 7. CDR3 size: 15 residues. The germline gives CDR1 GTSNPN, CDR2 SVGIG (reference sequence). The CDR3 DNA sequence: TGTGCCTGGAGTGGTGGGACAGGGAGGGGAGAGACCCAGTACTTC. Protein sequence: CAWSGGTGRGETQYF.

This chain uses TRBV5-1 with TRBJ2-7, with D maybe TRBD1 (6 bases). There are 14 residues in the CDR3. Germline V CDR1 and CDR2: SGHRS, YFSETQ. Trimming stripped 0 bases from V and 0 bases from J, with 7 bases between. For the CDR3, the DNA is TGCGCCAGCAGCTTGGGACAGGACTCCTACGAGCAGTACTTC. Encoded protein: CASSLGQDSYEQYF.

The CDR3 is CAISSGVGDDYGYTF. The CDR3 region has the DNA TGTGCCATCAGCTCCGGTGTGGGCGACGACTATGGCTACACCTTC. This chain links TRBV10-3 with TRBJ1-2; no firm D call. V dropped 6 bases and J dropped 3 bases, with 17 bases sitting between them. The CDR3 is 15 residues long. From germline, CDR1 is ENHRY and CDR2 SYGVKD.

This clone is a singleton in its sample. The chain links TRBV10-3 to TRBJ2-3, with D tentatively TRBD1 (6 bases). The V end lost 5 bases, the J end lost 5 bases, and 8 bases lay between the germline ends. This CDR3 region has 12 residues. Germline V lookup: CDR1 ENHRY, CDR2 SYGVKD. The CDR3 here is CAISPQGDTQYF. CDR3 DNA: TGTGCCATCAGTCCACAGGGAGATACGCAGTATTTT.